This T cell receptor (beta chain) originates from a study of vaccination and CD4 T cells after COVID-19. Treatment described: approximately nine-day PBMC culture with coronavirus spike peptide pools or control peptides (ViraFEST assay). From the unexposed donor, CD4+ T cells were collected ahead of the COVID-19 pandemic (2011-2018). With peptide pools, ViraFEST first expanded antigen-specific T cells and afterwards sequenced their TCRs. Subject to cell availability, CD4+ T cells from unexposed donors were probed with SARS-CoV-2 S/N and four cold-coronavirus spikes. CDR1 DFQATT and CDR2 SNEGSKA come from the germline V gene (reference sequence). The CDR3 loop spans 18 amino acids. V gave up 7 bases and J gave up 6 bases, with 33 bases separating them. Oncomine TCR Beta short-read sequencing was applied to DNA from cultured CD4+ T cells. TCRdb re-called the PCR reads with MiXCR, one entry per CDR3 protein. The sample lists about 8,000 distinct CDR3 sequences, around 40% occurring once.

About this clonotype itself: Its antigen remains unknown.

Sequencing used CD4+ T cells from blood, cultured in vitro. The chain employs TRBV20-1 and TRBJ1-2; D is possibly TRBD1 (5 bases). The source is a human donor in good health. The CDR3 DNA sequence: TGCAGTGTTCCCTCCCTATTGAAGACGCGAGGGGCGCGGGATGGCTACACCTTC. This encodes CSVPSLLKTRGARDGYTF.